A single sample gave rise to the 28 T cell receptor beta chains below, sequenced in a study of blood T cell repertoires in COVID-19. Sequencing used immunoSEQ multiplex PCR; TCRdb keeps in-frame clones, though not all of them. The sample yields more than 80,000 clones, 85% to 90% seen once. What was sequenced was peripheral blood. These receptors all stem from a human donor with active COVID-19. The donor label of this sample is uncertain.

This clone came up once. This rearrangement joins TRBV5-4 to TRBJ2-3, with 13 bases matching TRBD2. In germline, CDR1 is SGHNT, CDR2 YYREEE (reference sequence). The V and J ends lost 3 bases and 1 base, in that order; junction bases with no gene match: 2. CDR3 length: 16 amino acids. The DNA of the CDR3 is TGTGCCAGCAGCTACGGACTAGCGGGGGGCACAGATACGCAGTATTTT. It codes for CASSYGLAGGTDTQYF. The whole variable domain, filled in from reference TRBV5-4 and TRBJ2-3, reads ETGVTQSPTHLIKTRGQQVTLRCSSQSGHNTVSWYQQALGQGPQFIFQYYREEENGRGNFPPRFSGLQFPNYSSELNVNALELDDSALYLCASSYGLAGGTDTQYFGPGTRLTVL.

The chain uses TRBV6-1 and TRBJ2-2; the D is unclear. The CDR3 covers 13 residues. Trimming pared 1 base from V and 5 bases from J, leaving 5 bases between. Germline CDR1 reads MNHNS; CDR2 reads SASEGT. CDR3 sequence: CASSEVVTGELFF. The CDR3 nucleotides read TGTGCCAGCAGTGAAGTAGTAACCGGGGAGCTGTTTTTT.

The chain couples TRBV9 to TRBJ1-1, with 9 bases matching TRBD1. Germline lookup yields CDR1 SGDLS and CDR2 YYNGEE. The CDR3 has 16 residues. Trimming cost V 3 bases and J 1 base; bases outside gene matches: 7. In DNA form, the CDR3 reads TGTGCCAGCAGCGATCGACAGGGGGAGCCGAACACTGAAGCTTTCTTT. It translates to CASSDRQGEPNTEAFF.

The chain uses TRBV6-4 and TRBJ1-2; 7 bases are shared with TRBD1. This CDR3 is built from 14 residues. V shed 6 bases and J 0 bases; nucleotides not matched to a gene: 4. Germline V lookup: CDR1 MRHNA, CDR2 SNTAGT. CDR3 loop: CASRPGTANYGYTF. The CDR3 DNA follows: TGTGCCAGCAGACCCGGGACAGCTAACTATGGCTACACCTTC.

The chain carries TRBV7-9 and TRBJ1-4, with 7 positions matching TRBD1. CDR1 is SEHNR, CDR2 FQNEAQ, per germline (reference sequence). The CDR3 contains 14 residues. Unmatched junction bases numbered 3, after V lost 5 bases and J lost 3 bases. CDR3 sequence: CASSETGSNEKLFF. CDR3 coding DNA: TGTGCCAGCAGCGAGACAGGGTCTAATGAAAAACTGTTTTTT.

The gene calls are TRBV6-5 and TRBJ2-1; tentatively, D is TRBD1 (6 bases). In germline, CDR1 is MNHEY, CDR2 SVGAGI. CDR3 length equals 13 residues. V lost 0 bases, J lost 9 bases, and 9 bases lay in between. Written as DNA, the CDR3 is TGTGCCAGCAGTTACTCCACAGGGTTTGAGCAGTTCTTC. Protein: CASSYSTGFEQFF.

The J gene is TRBJ2-7, the V gene TRBV10-3, with 9 bases matching TRBD1. The CDR3 is 14 amino acids. Germline trimming cut 10 bases from V and 0 bases from J; bases unmatched to any gene: 7. Germline V lookup: CDR1 ENHRY, CDR2 SYGVKD. CDR3 in DNA: TGTGCCACCCTACCGGGACAGGGCTCCTACGAGCAGTACTTC. This codes for CATLPGQGSYEQYF.

The CDR3 reads CASSLSGATYEQYF. The DNA of the CDR3 is TGCGCCAGCAGCCTTAGCGGGGCCACCTACGAGCAGTACTTC. J is TRBJ2-7 and V is TRBV10-2; 8 bases fit TRBD2. Germline V lookup: CDR1 WSHSY, CDR2 SAAADI. V lost 6 bases, J lost 2 bases, and 6 bases stayed unmatched. The CDR3 consists of 14 residues.

The sample holds a few counts of this clone. The chain joins TRBV11-2 to TRBJ2-7; tentative D call: TRBD1 (5 bases). CDR1 SGHAT and CDR2 FQNNGV come from the germline V gene. The CDR3 is 14 residues long. Trimming removed 6 bases from V and 2 bases from J, with 14 bases in between. The CDR3 DNA follows: TGTGCCAGCAGACCACTACAGGCCACCTACGAGCAGTACTTC. This sequence encodes CASRPLQATYEQYF.

The chain recombines TRBV7-6 with TRBJ1-5; D is possibly TRBD1 (5 bases). The CDR3 consists of 15 residues. V was cut by 2 bases and J by 4 bases, with 12 bases left in between. Germline CDR1 is SGHVS and CDR2 is FNYEAQ. CDR3 amino acids: CASSLRPGQNQPQHF. The DNA for the CDR3 is TGTGCCAGCAGCTTACGGCCCGGACAAAATCAGCCCCAGCATTTT.

The chain uses TRBV7-2 and TRBJ2-1; TRBD2 matches at 10 bases. V shed 5 bases and J 4 bases; nucleotides not matched to a gene: 5. Per germline, CDR1 SGHTA and CDR2 FQGNSA. The CDR3 is 15 amino acids. The CDR3 DNA reads TGTGCCAGCAGCGTTAGCGGGGGGACTTACAATGAGCAGTTCTTC. It translates to CASSVSGGTYNEQFF.

This chain links TRBV5-5 with TRBJ2-3; TRBD2 aligns across 13 bases. The germline CDR1 and CDR2 sequences are SGHKS and YYEKEE (reference sequence). The trim removed 1 base at V and 6 bases at J, leaving 2 bases unmatched. CDR3 length: 15 amino acids. The DNA of the CDR3 is TGTGCCAGCAGCTTGCTGACTAGCGGGGGGGATACGCAGTATTTT. Protein sequence: CASSLLTSGGDTQYF.

The genes are TRBV28 and TRBJ1-2; D is possibly TRBD1 (5 bases). Trimming left V 3 bases short and J 1 base short, with 9 bases between. This CDR3 has 14 amino acids. CDR1 MDHEN and CDR2 SYDVKM come from the germline V gene. CDR3 nucleotides: TGTGCCAGCAGTTTTCCGCAGGGTAACTATGGCTACACCTTC. It codes for CASSFPQGNYGYTF.

This clone was seen a single time. This chain links TRBV4-1 with TRBJ2-5, with 9 bases identical to TRBD1. In germline, CDR1 is MGHRA, CDR2 YSYEKL. The V gene end was trimmed by 5 bases and the J gene end by 2 bases; junction bases not matched to a gene: 9. This CDR3 spans 16 amino acids. CDR3 sequence reads: CASSNRDRDGQETQYF. Written as DNA, the CDR3 is TGCGCCAGCAGCAACCGGGACAGGGATGGGCAAGAGACCCAGTACTTC.

This rearrangement joins TRBV19 to TRBJ1-4, with D possibly TRBD1 on 5 matching bases. The V end lost 5 bases, the J end lost 4 bases, and 14 bases lay between the germline ends. CDR1 LNHDA and CDR2 SQIVND come from the germline V gene (reference sequence). The CDR3 is 15 amino acids. The CDR3 region has the DNA TGTGCCAGTAGTCGAGCGGCGGGACTTAATGAAAAACTGTTTTTT. Amino acid sequence: CASSRAAGLNEKLFF.

V usage is TRBV5-1 and J usage is TRBJ1-4; D may be TRBD1 (5 bases). This CDR3 has 14 residues. V was cut by 5 bases and J by 4 bases, with 12 bases left in between. The germline gives CDR1 SGHRS, CDR2 YFSETQ. This CDR3 is CASRRQNINEKLFF. CDR3 bases: TGCGCCAGCAGGAGACAGAATATTAATGAAAAACTGTTTTTT.

This rearrangement joins TRBV6-6 to TRBJ1-2; D not resolved. The germline gives CDR1 MNHNY, CDR2 SVGAGI (reference sequence). Trimming shortened V by 4 bases and J by 4 bases, and 10 bases separated the two germline ends. This CDR3 contains 13 residues. In DNA form, the CDR3 reads TGTGCCAGCAGTTTATCTGAGGGCTATGGCTACACCTTC. It encodes CASSLSEGYGYTF.

The gene calls are TRBV19 and TRBJ1-5, with D possibly matching TRBD1 (5 bases). The germline CDR1 and CDR2 sequences are LNHDA and SQIVND (reference sequence). V dropped 3 bases and J dropped 0 bases, with 18 bases sitting between them. CDR3 length equals 18 residues. Written as DNA, the CDR3 is TGTGCCAGTAGTATGTGGGGCCCAAGCAGGTATAGCAATCAGCCCCAGCATTTT. It encodes CASSMWGPSRYSNQPQHF.

This chain's CDR3 is CAISEPGQAFSGNTIYF. The CDR3 DNA follows: TGTGCCATCAGTGAGCCCGGACAGGCTTTCTCTGGAAACACCATATATTTT. This rearrangement joins TRBV10-3 to TRBJ1-3, with 7 bases aligning to TRBD1. From germline, CDR1 is ENHRY and CDR2 SYGVKD. This CDR3 comprises 17 residues. After removal of 2 bases from V and 0 bases from J, the junction contained 7 bases not matched to a gene.

This chain joins TRBV19 and TRBJ2-7; 8 positions match TRBD1. V was clipped by 5 bases and J by 3 bases; unmatched bases: 3. The CDR3 sequence is 13 residues long. CDR1 LNHDA and CDR2 SQIVND come from the germline V gene (reference sequence). CDR3 amino acids: CASSSGQGYEQYF. The CDR3 DNA reads as TGTGCCAGTAGTTCCGGACAGGGCTACGAGCAGTACTTC.

The rearrangement links TRBV6-2 or TRBV6-3 to TRBJ2-5; a possible D gene is TRBD2 (5 bases). The CDR3 has 14 residues. The V gene's germline CDR1 is MNHEY and CDR2 SVGEGT. V lost 3 bases and J lost 1, with 9 bases in between. CDR3 bases: TGTGCCAGCAGTTATACTAGGCTCCAAGAGACCCAGTACTTC. It specifies CASSYTRLQETQYF.

This chain connects TRBV27 to TRBJ2-5; perhaps TRBD1 as D (5 bases). The V gene lost 2 bases and the J gene lost 4 bases, with 14 bases spanning the gap. Looked up from germline, CDR1 is MNHEY and CDR2 is SMNVEV (reference sequence). This CDR3 is built from 15 residues. The CDR3 DNA reads TGTGCCAGCAGTTTAAAGGGGCCGTCTCGAGAGACCCAGTACTTC. Amino acids: CASSLKGPSRETQYF.

This clone appeared a few times. The CDR3 sequence: CASRSTRDRVTGELFF. In nucleotides, the CDR3 is TGCGCCAGCAGAAGTACGCGGGACAGGGTCACCGGGGAGCTGTTTTTT. The chain is built from TRBV4-1 and TRBJ2-2; 9 bases are a match to TRBD1. The CDR3 is 16 residues long. After removal of 6 bases from V and 4 bases from J, the junction contained 9 bases not matched to a gene. Germline CDR1 MGHRA, CDR2 YSYEKL.

On this clone itself: The sample has other DNA sequences that encode this CDR3 too. CDR3 nucleotide sequence: TGTGCCAGCAGCTTAGTTTCTGCAACTAATGAAAAACTGTTTTTT. Translated: CASSLVSATNEKLFF. The rearrangement joins TRBV11-2 to TRBJ1-4; D is undetermined. V was trimmed by 1 base and J by 0 bases, leaving 6 bases between them. This CDR3 has 15 residues. Germline lookup yields CDR1 SGHAT and CDR2 FQNNGV.

The chain has TRBV4-1 and TRBJ2-3; 9 bases fit TRBD1. This CDR3 contains 17 residues. J lost 2 bases, V lost 1 base, and 7 bases had no gene match. The V gene's germline CDR1 is MGHRA and CDR2 YSYEKL. The CDR3 reads CASSQGLTGGPTDTQYF. CDR3 in DNA: TGCGCCAGCAGCCAAGGCTTGACAGGGGGTCCCACAGATACGCAGTATTTT.

The chain is built from TRBV7-9 and TRBJ2-5, with TRBD2 identical over 7 bases. With V trimmed by 6 bases and J by 0 bases, 7 bases remained unmatched. The CDR3 spans 15 residues. Germline loops: CDR1 SEHNR, CDR2 FQNEAQ (reference sequence). CDR3 sequence: CASRQSGGHQETQYF. In DNA form, the CDR3 reads TGTGCCAGCAGGCAATCGGGGGGACACCAAGAGACCCAGTACTTC.

The chain has TRBV18 and TRBJ2-5; TRBD2 matches at 13 bases. Unmatched junction bases numbered 1, after V lost 2 bases and J lost 1 base. Germline CDR1 reads KGHSH; CDR2 reads LQKENI. The CDR3 is made up of 16 amino acids. CDR3: CASSPGTSGTQETQYF. Written as DNA, the CDR3 is TGTGCCAGCTCACCAGGGACTAGCGGGACCCAAGAGACCCAGTACTTC.

The chain employs TRBV11-3 and TRBJ2-2; D unresolved. V was shortened by 3 bases and J by 0 bases, with 8 bases between the two germline ends. The CDR3 length is 15 residues. Germline CDR1 is SGHNT and CDR2 is YENEEA. CDR3 nucleotide sequence: TGTGCCAGCAGCTTGGCGGCCTCGAACACCGGGGAGCTGTTTTTT. It yields the protein CASSLAASNTGELFF. The complete variable domain, with remaining parts taken from reference TRBV11-3 and TRBJ2-2, reads EAGVVQSPRYKIIEKKQPVAFWCNPISGHNTLYWYLQNLGQGPELLIRYENEEAVDDSQLPKDRFSAERLKGVDSTLKIQPAELGDSAVYLCASSLAASNTGELFFGEGSRLTVL.